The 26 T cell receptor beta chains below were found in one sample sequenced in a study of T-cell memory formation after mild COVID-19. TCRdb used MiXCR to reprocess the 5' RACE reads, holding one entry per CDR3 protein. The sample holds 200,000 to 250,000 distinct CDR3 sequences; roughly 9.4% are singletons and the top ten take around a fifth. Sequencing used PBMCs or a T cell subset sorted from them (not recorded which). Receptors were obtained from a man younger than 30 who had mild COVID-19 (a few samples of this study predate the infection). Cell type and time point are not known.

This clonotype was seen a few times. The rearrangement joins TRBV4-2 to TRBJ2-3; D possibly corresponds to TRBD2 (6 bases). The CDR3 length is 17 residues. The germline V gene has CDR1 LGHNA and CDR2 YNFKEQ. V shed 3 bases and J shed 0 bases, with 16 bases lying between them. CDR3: CASSQPTGTPSTDTQYF. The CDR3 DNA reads TGTGCCAGCAGCCAGCCCACCGGGACTCCTAGCACAGATACGCAGTATTTT.

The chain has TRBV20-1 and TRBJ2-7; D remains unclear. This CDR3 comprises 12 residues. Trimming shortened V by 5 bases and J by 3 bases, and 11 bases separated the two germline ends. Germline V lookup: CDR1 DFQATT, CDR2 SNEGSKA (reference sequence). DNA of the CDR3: TGCAGTGCTCGGAAGGGTTTCTACGAGCAGTACTTC. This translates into CSARKGFYEQYF.

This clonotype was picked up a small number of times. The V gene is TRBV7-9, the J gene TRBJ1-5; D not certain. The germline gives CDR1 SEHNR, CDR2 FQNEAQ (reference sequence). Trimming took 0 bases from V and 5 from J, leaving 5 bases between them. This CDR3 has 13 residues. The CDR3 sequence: CASSLAHYQPQHF. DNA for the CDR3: TGTGCCAGCAGCTTAGCGCATTATCAGCCCCAGCATTTT. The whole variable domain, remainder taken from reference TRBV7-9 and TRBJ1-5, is DTGVSQNPRHKITKRGQNVTFRCDPISEHNRLYWYRQTLGQGPEFLTYFQNEAQLEKSRLLSDRFSAERPKGSFSTLEIQRTEQGDSAMYLCASSLAHYQPQHFGDGTRLSIL.

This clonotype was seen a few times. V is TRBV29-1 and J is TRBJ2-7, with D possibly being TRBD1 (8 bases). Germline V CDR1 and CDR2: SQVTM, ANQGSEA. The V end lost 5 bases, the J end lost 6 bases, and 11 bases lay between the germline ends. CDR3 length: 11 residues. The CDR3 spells CSVNRGGEQYF. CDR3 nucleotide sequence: TGCAGCGTTAACAGGGGGGGCGAGCAGTACTTC.

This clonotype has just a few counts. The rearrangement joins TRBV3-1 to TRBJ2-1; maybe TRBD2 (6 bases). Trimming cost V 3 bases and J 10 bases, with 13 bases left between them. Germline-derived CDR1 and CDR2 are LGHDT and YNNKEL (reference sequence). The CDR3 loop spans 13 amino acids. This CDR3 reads CASSQGTPAEQFF. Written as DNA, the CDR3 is TGTGCCAGCAGCCAGGGGACTCCAGCAGAGCAGTTCTTC.

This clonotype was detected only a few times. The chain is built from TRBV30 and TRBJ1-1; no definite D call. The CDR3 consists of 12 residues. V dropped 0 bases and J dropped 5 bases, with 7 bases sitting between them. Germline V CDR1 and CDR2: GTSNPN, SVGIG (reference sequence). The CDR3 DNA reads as TGTGCCTGGAGTGTACCCAGGACTGAAGCTTTCTTT. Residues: CAWSVPRTEAFF.

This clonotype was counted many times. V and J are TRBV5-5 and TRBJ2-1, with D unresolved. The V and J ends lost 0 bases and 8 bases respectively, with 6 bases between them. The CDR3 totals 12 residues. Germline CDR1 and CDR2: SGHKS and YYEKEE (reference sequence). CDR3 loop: CASSLAGYEQFF. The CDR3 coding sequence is TGTGCCAGCAGCTTGGCGGGTTATGAGCAGTTCTTC.

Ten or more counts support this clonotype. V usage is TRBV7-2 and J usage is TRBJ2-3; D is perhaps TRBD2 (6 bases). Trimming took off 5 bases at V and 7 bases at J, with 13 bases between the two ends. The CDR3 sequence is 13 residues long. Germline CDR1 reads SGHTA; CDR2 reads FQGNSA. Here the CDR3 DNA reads TGTGCCAGCAGCCTCCGAGGGAGGCATACGCAGTATTTT. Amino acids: CASSLRGRHTQYF. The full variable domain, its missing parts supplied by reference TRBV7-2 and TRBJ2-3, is GAGVSQSPSNKVTEKGKDVELRCDPISGHTALYWYRQSLGQGLEFLIYFQGNSAPDKSGLPSDRFSAERTGGSVSTLTIQRTQQEDSAVYLCASSLRGRHTQYFGPGTRLTVL.

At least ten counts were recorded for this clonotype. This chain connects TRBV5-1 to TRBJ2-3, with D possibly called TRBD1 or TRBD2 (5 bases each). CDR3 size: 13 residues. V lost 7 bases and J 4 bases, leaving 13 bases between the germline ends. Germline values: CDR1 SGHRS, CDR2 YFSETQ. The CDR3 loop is CASPPRGPDTQYF. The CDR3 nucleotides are TGCGCCAGCCCCCCCCGGGGCCCAGATACGCAGTATTTT.

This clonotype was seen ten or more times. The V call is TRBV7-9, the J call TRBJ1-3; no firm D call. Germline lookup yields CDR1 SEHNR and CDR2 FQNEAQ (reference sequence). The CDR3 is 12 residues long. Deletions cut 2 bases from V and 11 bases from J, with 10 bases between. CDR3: CASSLPGFAIYF. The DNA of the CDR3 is TGTGCCAGCAGCTTACCCGGCTTCGCCATATATTTT.

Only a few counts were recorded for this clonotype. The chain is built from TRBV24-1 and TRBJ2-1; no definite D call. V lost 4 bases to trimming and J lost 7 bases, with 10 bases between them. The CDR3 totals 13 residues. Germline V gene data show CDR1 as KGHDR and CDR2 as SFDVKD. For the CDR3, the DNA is TGTGCCACCAGTGAAGCGACCCGGAATGAGCAGTTCTTC. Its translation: CATSEATRNEQFF.

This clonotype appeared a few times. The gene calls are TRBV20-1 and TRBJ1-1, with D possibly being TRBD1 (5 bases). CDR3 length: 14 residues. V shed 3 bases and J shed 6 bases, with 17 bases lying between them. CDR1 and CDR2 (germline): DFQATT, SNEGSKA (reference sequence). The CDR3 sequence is CSARSWQGTAEAFF. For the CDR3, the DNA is TGCAGTGCTAGGAGTTGGCAGGGTACAGCTGAAGCTTTCTTT.

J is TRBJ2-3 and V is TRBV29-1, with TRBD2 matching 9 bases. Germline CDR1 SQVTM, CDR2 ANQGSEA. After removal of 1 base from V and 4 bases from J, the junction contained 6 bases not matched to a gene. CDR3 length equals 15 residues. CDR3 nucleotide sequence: TGCAGCGTTGAAGGAGGGCGGGGGGGCCCAGATACGCAGTATTTT. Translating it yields CSVEGGRGGPDTQYF.

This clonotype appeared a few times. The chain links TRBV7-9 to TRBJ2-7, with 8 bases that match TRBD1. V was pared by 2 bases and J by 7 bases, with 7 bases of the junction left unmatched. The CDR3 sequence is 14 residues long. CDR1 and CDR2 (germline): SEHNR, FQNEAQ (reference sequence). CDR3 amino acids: CASSLSGQAREQYV. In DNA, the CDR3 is TGTGCCAGCAGCTTATCGGGACAGGCGAGAGAGCAGTACGTC.

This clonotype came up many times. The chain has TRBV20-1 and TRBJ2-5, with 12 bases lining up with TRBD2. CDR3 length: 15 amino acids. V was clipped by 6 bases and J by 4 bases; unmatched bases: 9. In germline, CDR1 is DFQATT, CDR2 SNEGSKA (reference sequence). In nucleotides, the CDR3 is TGCAGTGCCCGACCCGTACTAGCGGGGGGAGAGACCCAGTACTTC. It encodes CSARPVLAGGETQYF.

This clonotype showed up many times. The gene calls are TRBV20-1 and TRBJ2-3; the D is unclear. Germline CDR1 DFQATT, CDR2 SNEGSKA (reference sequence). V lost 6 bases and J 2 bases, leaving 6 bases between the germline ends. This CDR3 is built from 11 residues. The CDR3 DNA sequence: TGCAGTGCCAGATACACAGATACGCAGTATTTT. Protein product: CSARYTDTQYF.

CDR3 in amino acids: CASSLDRADGYTF. DNA for the CDR3: TGTGCCAGCAGCTTAGACAGGGCGGATGGCTACACCTTC. V and J are TRBV7-9 and TRBJ1-2, with D possibly matching TRBD1 (6 bases). The CDR3 is 13 amino acids. V shed 1 base and J shed 6 bases, with 9 bases lying between them. CDR1 and CDR2 (germline): SEHNR, FQNEAQ (reference sequence).

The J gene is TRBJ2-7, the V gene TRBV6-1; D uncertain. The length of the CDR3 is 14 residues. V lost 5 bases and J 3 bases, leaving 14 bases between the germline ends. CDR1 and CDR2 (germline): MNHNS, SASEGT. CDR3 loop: CASSTSVGDYEQYV. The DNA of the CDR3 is TGTGCCAGCAGTACCTCAGTTGGGGACTACGAGCAGTACGTC.

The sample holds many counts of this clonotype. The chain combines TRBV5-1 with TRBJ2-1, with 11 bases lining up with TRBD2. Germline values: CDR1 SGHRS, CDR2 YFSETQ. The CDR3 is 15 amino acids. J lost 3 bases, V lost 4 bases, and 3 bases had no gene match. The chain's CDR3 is CASSLAGGLYNEQFF. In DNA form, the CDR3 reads TGCGCCAGCAGCCTAGCGGGGGGCCTCTACAATGAGCAGTTCTTC.

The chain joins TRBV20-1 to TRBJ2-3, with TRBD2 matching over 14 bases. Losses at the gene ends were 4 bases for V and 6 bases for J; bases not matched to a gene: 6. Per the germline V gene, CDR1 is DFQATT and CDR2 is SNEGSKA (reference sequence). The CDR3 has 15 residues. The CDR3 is CSAIRLAGGRDTQYF. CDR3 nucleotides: TGCAGTGCTATCCGACTAGCGGGGGGGAGGGATACGCAGTATTTT.

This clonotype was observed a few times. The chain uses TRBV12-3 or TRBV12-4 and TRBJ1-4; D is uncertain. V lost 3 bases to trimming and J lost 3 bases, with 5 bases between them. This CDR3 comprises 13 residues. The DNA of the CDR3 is TGTGCCAGCAGTTTGTTGGCTAATGAAAAACTGTTTTTT. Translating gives CASSLLANEKLFF.

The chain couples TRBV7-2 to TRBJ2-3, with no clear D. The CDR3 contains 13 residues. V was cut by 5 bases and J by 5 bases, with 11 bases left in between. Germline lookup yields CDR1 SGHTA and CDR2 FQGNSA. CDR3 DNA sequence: TGTGCCAGCAGCCCTCGAGCCGGAGATACGCAGTATTTT. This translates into CASSPRAGDTQYF.

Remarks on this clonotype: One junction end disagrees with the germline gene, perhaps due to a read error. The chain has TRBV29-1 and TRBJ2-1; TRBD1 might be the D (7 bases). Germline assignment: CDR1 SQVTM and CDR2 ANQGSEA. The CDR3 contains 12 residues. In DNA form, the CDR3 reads TGCAGCGTCCCGGGTCGGGACAGATGGGGGGTCTTC. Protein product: CSVPGRDRWGVF.

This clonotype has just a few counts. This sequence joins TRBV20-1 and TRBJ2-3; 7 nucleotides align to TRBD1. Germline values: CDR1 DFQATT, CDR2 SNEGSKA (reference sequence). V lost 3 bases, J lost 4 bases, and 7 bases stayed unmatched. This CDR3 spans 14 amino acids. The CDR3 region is CSARTGIGSDTQYF. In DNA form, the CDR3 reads TGCAGTGCTAGGACAGGGATAGGCTCAGATACGCAGTATTTT.

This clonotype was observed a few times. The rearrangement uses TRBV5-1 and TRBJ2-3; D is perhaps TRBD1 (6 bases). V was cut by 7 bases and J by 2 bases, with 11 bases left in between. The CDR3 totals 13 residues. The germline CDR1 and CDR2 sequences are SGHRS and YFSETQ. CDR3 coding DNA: TGCGCCAGCGGAGGACAGCTCACAGATACGCAGTATTTT. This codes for CASGGQLTDTQYF.

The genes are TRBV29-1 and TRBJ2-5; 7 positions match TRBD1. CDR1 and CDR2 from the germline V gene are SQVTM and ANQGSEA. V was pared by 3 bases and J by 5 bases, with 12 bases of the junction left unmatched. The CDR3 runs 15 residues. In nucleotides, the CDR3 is TGCAGCGTTGACCCCGCAGGGGGAGCTGGGGAGACCCAGTACTTC. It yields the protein CSVDPAGGAGETQYF.